This T cell receptor beta chain was observed in a study of vaccination effects on CD4 cells after COVID-19. The study's findings and limits: Clones arising from infection and from vaccination showed marked clonal contraction late after vaccination. There were few convalescent patients in the study and no early post-infection timepoints.

The data were produced by immunoSEQ multiplex PCR, yet TCRdb's version contains in-frame clones alone and is incomplete. Of about 59,000 clones listed, roughly 78% are singletons. Concerning this clone: Its antigen is unknown.

Before sequencing took place, the ViraFEST assay used viral peptide pools to expand antigen-specific CD4+ T cells. CD4+ T cells were isolated after around ten days of culture. It was two doses of either the BNT162b2 or mRNA-1273 vaccine that participants received. Cultures used 2 million or so PBMC per well, about 10 IU/ml IL-2 and approximately 11 ug/ml peptides. The sequencing used CD4+ T cells from PBMCs cultured with HCoV-OC43 spike peptides, collected after COVID-19 vaccination. Described subset: HCoV-OC43 spike overlapping peptide pool stimulation. This clonotype was obtained from a human donor who received a COVID-19 vaccine.

The DNA for the CDR3 is TGTGCCAGTAGTCAGGACCGCACCGGGGAGCTGTTTTTT. It yields the protein CASSQDRTGELFF. The gene calls are TRBV19 and TRBJ2-2; D is uncertain. The length of the CDR3 is 13 residues. Trimming pared 5 bases from V and 4 bases from J, leaving 8 bases between. Per germline, CDR1 LNHDA and CDR2 SQIVND (reference sequence).